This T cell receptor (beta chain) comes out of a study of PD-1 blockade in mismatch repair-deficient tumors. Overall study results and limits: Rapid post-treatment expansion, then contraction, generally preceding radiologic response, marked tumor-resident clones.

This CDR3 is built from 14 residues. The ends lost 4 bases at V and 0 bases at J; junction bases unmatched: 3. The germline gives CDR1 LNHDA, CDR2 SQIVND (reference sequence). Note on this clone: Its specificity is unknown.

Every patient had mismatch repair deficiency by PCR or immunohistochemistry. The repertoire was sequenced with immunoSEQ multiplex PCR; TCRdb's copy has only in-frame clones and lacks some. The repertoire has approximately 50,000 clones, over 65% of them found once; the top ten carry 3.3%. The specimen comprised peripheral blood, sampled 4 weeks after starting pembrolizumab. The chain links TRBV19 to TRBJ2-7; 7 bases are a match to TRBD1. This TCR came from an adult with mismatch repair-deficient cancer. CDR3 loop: CASSSGDSSYEQYF. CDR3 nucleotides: TGTGCCAGTAGTAGTGGGGACAGCTCCTACGAGCAGTACTTC.